This entry lists 24 T cell receptor beta chains sequenced from one sample in a study of T cell responses to AZD1222 COVID-19 vaccine. Sequencing used immunoSEQ multiplex PCR; TCRdb keeps in-frame clones, though not all of them. This table has about 110,000 clones, around 83% appearing once. The source was peripheral blood, collected on day 0 of AZD1222 vaccination. The origin of the receptors is an adult in good health.

V gene TRBV6-5 combines with J gene TRBJ2-7; 9 nucleotides align to TRBD1. The CDR3 totals 13 residues. The ends lost 6 bases at V and 6 bases at J; junction bases unmatched: 6. Germline CDR1 reads MNHEY; CDR2 reads SVGAGI. The CDR3 reads CASRDGTGLEQYF. CDR3 coding DNA: TGTGCCAGCAGGGACGGGACAGGGCTCGAGCAGTACTTC.

The genes are TRBV24-1 and TRBJ1-5; TRBD1 aligns across 7 bases. This CDR3 region has 16 residues. The V gene's germline CDR1 is KGHDR and CDR2 SFDVKD. The V gene end was trimmed by 4 bases and the J gene end by 4 bases; junction bases not matched to a gene: 9. The DNA of the CDR3 is TGTGCCACCAGTGACCCAACAGGGGAGTGGAATCAGCCCCAGCATTTT. Translated: CATSDPTGEWNQPQHF.

The gene calls are TRBV15 and TRBJ2-7, with 10 bases aligning to TRBD1. The CDR3 loop spans 14 amino acids. Germline-derived CDR1 and CDR2 are LNHNV and YYDKDF (reference sequence). V lost 5 bases to trimming and J lost 3 bases; unmatched junction nucleotides: 4. The CDR3 spells CATSVRTGGYEQYF. The CDR3 coding sequence is TGTGCCACCAGCGTACGGACAGGGGGCTACGAGCAGTACTTC.

The rearrangement uses TRBV24-1 and TRBJ2-1; 11 bases agree with TRBD1. The CDR3 contains 16 residues. J was trimmed by 9 bases and V by 3 bases; bases with no gene match: 9. Per germline, CDR1 KGHDR and CDR2 SFDVKD. The CDR3 bases are TGTGCCACCAGTGATCCAAACGGACAGGGGGCTAGTGAGCAGTTCTTC. This encodes CATSDPNGQGASEQFF.

This chain connects TRBV9 to TRBJ2-3, with 11 positions matching TRBD2. V shed 5 bases and J 0 bases; nucleotides not matched to a gene: 14. The germline V gene has CDR1 SGDLS and CDR2 YYNGEE. The CDR3 covers 19 residues. In DNA form, the CDR3 reads TGTGCCAGCAGAGAGGTGAGGGCTAGCGGGGGGTTTAGCACAGATACGCAGTATTTT. It is translated as CASREVRASGGFSTDTQYF.

This clone has only a few counts. This chain connects TRBV7-7 to TRBJ2-1; 9 bases map to TRBD2. The CDR3 runs 15 residues. Unmatched junction bases numbered 7, after V lost 5 bases and J lost 5 bases. Germline V gene lookup returns CDR1 SSHAT and CDR2 FNYEAQ (reference sequence). CDR3 nucleotide sequence: TGTGCCAGCAGCATTAGCGGGGGAGCCAACAATGAGCAGTTCTTC. Protein: CASSISGGANNEQFF.

The chain combines TRBV2 with TRBJ2-1, with D possibly being TRBD1 (5 bases). Germline CDR1 SNHLY, CDR2 FYNNEI. The V and J ends lost 7 bases and 5 bases respectively, with 18 bases between them. This CDR3 spans 15 amino acids. CDR3 loop: CASTRAGALNNEQFF. CDR3 nucleotides: TGTGCCAGCACCAGGGCCGGAGCTCTCAACAATGAGCAGTTCTTC.

This chain uses TRBV5-4 with TRBJ1-2; 7 bases are a match to TRBD1. J gave up 3 bases and V 2 bases, and 4 bases lay outside the gene matches. From germline, CDR1 is SGHNT and CDR2 YYREEE (reference sequence). The CDR3 runs 14 residues. The CDR3 DNA is TGTGCCAGCAGCTTAAACAGGGGAGACTATGGCTACACCTTC. Protein sequence: CASSLNRGDYGYTF.

This chain links TRBV10-3 with TRBJ1-1; 9 nucleotides align to TRBD1. Germline lookup yields CDR1 ENHRY and CDR2 SYGVKD. The CDR3 runs to 14 residues. V lost 4 bases, J lost 5 bases, and 5 bases stayed unmatched. DNA of the CDR3: TGTGCCATCAGTGTAAGGGACAGGGATACTGAAGCTTTCTTT. Translating it yields CAISVRDRDTEAFF.

The chain recombines TRBV5-1 with TRBJ2-5, with 12 bases identical to TRBD2. CDR3 size: 17 residues. Germline values: CDR1 SGHRS, CDR2 YFSETQ. Trimming at V came to 4 bases and at J to 2 bases, leaving 9 bases not matched to a gene. The CDR3 region is CASSSLAGGKTQETQYF. In DNA, the CDR3 is TGCGCCAGCAGCAGTCTAGCGGGGGGGAAAACACAAGAGACCCAGTACTTC.

This clone was detected only once. This CDR3 reads CASWGQLNTEAFF. CDR3 bases: TGTGCCAGCTGGGGGCAGTTGAACACTGAAGCTTTCTTT. The V call is TRBV12-3 or TRBV12-4, the J call TRBJ1-1; D is possibly TRBD1 (6 bases). Trimming took 8 bases from V and 0 from J, leaving 10 bases between them. This CDR3 comprises 13 residues.

The CDR3 DNA sequence: TGTGCCAGGACACAGGACAGGGGGCGCGTCGATCATGGCTACACCTTC. Its translation: CARTQDRGRVDHGYTF. The rearrangement uses TRBV7-4 and TRBJ1-2; 11 nucleotides line up with TRBD1. The CDR3 spans 16 residues. CDR1 is SGHVT and CDR2 is SQSDAQ in the germline V gene. V shed 9 bases, J shed 6 bases, and the junction held 15 bases outside the gene matches.

The chain is built from TRBV7-6 and TRBJ1-1, with 11 bases fitting TRBD1. The germline V gene has CDR1 SGHVS and CDR2 FNYEAQ. The length of the CDR3 is 15 residues. V lost 4 bases and J lost 2; bases outside the gene matches: 3. CDR3 residues: CASSSGQGGNTEAFF. The CDR3 DNA sequence: TGTGCCAGCAGCTCGGGACAGGGGGGAAACACTGAAGCTTTCTTT.

The gene calls are TRBV15 and TRBJ2-3; D gene unclear. The V end was cut by 4 bases, the J end by 3 bases, with 11 bases between. Germline V gene data show CDR1 as LNHNV and CDR2 as YYDKDF (reference sequence). The CDR3 extends over 14 amino acids. In DNA form, the CDR3 reads TGTGCCACCAGCAAAGGGATAAAAACAGATACGCAGTATTTT. It codes for CATSKGIKTDTQYF.

Details on this clone: The same CDR3 arises from other DNA sequences in this sample as well. The V and J genes are TRBV30 and TRBJ1-5; tentatively, D is TRBD1 (5 bases). Germline CDR1 GTSNPN, CDR2 SVGIG (reference sequence). The CDR3 runs to 13 residues. Trimming removed 2 bases from V and 2 bases from J, with 7 bases in between. The DNA for the CDR3 is TGTGCCTGGAGTCTGGGGGGCAATCAGCCCCAGCATTTT. Translated, it gives CAWSLGGNQPQHF.

The chain couples TRBV2 to TRBJ2-4; 8 bases map to TRBD1. The CDR3 consists of 15 residues. Germline loops: CDR1 SNHLY, CDR2 FYNNEI. Losses at the gene ends were 8 bases for V and 0 bases for J; bases not matched to a gene: 6. CDR3 amino acids: CASGRTGLAKNIQYF. CDR3 DNA: TGTGCCAGCGGGCGGACAGGGCTAGCCAAAAACATTCAGTACTTC.

About this clone: A read error may produce the germline difference seen at one junction end. CDR3 in amino acids: CASSLWDRVGNF. DNA for the CDR3: TGTGCCAGCAGCCTTTGGGACAGGGTTGGGAATTTT. The chain employs TRBV12-3 or TRBV12-4 and TRBJ1-1, with 9 bases that match TRBD1. The CDR3 covers 12 residues.

This clone appeared a single time. This rearrangement joins TRBV30 to TRBJ1-5; D call uncertain. The ends were cut back, 0 bases at V and 3 bases at J, with 9 bases in the middle. Germline V lookup: CDR1 GTSNPN, CDR2 SVGIG (reference sequence). The CDR3 length is 14 residues. CDR3 bases: TGTGCCTGGAGTGTACCAGGCCTCAATCAGCCCCAGCATTTT. Its translation: CAWSVPGLNQPQHF.

The rearrangement links TRBV14 to TRBJ1-6; possibly TRBD1 for D (5 bases). The V end lost 1 base, the J end lost 7 bases, and 14 bases lay between the germline ends. The germline V gene encodes CDR1 SGHDN and CDR2 FVKESK. The length of the CDR3 is 16 residues. CDR3 amino acids: CASSQVWPGMNSPLHF. The CDR3 DNA reads TGTGCCAGCAGCCAAGTATGGCCAGGGATGAATTCACCCCTCCACTTT.

In its sample, this clone was seen once. This chain joins TRBV9 and TRBJ2-3, with TRBD2 matching over 15 bases. V shed 0 bases, J shed 5 bases, and the junction held 4 bases outside the gene matches. CDR3 length equals 17 residues. CDR1 SGDLS and CDR2 YYNGEE come from the germline V gene. The CDR3 bases are TGTGCCAGCAGCGTAGGGACTAGCGGGGGGGCCATAGATACGCAGTATTTT. Its translation: CASSVGTSGGAIDTQYF.

The V call is TRBV6-5, the J call TRBJ2-5; 8 nucleotides agree with TRBD1. Germline V gene lookup returns CDR1 MNHEY and CDR2 SVGAGI. V gave up 0 bases and J gave up 3 bases; unmatched junction bases: 3. The CDR3 runs to 15 residues. The DNA for the CDR3 is TGTGCCAGCAGTTACTCCCACAGGGGGAAAGAGACCCAGTACTTC. It translates to CASSYSHRGKETQYF.

This chain's CDR3 is CASSPRTGFQETQYF. The CDR3 DNA reads TGCGCCAGCAGCCCTAGGACAGGTTTCCAAGAGACCCAGTACTTC. The V gene is TRBV5-1, the J gene TRBJ2-5; 7 bases are shared with TRBD1. Germline V gene data show CDR1 as SGHRS and CDR2 as YFSETQ. V was pared by 4 bases and J by 1 base, with 7 bases of the junction left unmatched. This CDR3 spans 15 amino acids.

The rearrangement joins TRBV9 to TRBJ1-6, with D perhaps TRBD1 (5 bases). Germline V gene lookup returns CDR1 SGDLS and CDR2 YYNGEE. Trimming took 0 bases from V and 5 from J, leaving 9 bases between them. The CDR3 has 15 amino acids. This chain's CDR3 is CASSVGQSNNSPLHF. Here the CDR3 DNA reads TGTGCCAGCAGCGTAGGACAGAGTAATAATTCACCCCTCCACTTT. The whole variable domain, remainder taken from reference TRBV9 and TRBJ1-6, is DSGVTQTPKHLITATGQRVTLRCSPRSGDLSVYWYQQSLDQGLQFLIQYYNGEERAKGNILERFSAQQFPDLHSELNLSSLELGDSALYFCASSVGQSNNSPLHFGNGTRLTVT.

The V gene is TRBV3-1 (or the pseudogene TRBV3-2), the J gene TRBJ1-2, with 7 bases fitting TRBD1. The germline CDR1 and CDR2 sequences are LGHDT and YNNKEL (reference sequence). J gave up 4 bases and V 0 bases, and 11 bases lay outside the gene matches. CDR3 length: 17 amino acids. CDR3 sequence reads: CASSQDFSTGTFYGYTF. The CDR3 nucleotides are TGTGCCAGCAGCCAAGACTTTTCGACAGGGACCTTCTATGGCTACACCTTC.